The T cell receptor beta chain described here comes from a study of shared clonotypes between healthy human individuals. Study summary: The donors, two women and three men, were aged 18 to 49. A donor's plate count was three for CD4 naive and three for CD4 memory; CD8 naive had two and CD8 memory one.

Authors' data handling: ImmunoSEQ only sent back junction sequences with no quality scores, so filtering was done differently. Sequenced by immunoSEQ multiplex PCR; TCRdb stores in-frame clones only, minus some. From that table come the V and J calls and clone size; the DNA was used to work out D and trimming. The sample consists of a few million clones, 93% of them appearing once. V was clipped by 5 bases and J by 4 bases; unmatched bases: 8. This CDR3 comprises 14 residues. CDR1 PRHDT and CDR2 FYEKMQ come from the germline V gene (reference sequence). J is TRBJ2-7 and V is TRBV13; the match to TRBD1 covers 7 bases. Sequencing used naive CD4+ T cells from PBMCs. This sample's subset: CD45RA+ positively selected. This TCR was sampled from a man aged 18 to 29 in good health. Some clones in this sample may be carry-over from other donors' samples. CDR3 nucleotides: TGTGCCAGCAGCCCGACAGGGTTTCGGTACGAGCAGTACTTC. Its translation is CASSPTGFRYEQYF.